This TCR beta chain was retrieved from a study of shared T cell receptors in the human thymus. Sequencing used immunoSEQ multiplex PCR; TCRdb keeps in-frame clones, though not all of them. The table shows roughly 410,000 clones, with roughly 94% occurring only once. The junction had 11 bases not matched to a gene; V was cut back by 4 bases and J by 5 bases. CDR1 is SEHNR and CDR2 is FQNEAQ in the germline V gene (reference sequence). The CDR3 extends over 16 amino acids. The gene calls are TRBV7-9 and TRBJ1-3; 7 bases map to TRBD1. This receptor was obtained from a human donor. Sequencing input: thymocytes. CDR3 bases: TGTGCCAGCAGCTACAACGACAGGGCTGGTAGAAACACCATATATTTT. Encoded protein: CASSYNDRAGRNTIYF.